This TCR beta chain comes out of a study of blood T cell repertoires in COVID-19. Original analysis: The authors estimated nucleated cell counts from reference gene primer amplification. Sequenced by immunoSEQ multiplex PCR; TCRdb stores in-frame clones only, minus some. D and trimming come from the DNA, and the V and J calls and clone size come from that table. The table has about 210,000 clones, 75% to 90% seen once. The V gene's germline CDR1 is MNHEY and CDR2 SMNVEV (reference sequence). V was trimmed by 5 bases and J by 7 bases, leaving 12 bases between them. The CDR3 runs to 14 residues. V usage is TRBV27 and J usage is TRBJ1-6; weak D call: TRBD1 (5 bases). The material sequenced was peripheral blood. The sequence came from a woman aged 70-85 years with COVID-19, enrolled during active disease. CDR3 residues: CASSQTAWNSPLHF. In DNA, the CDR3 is TGTGCCAGCAGTCAGACAGCGTGGAATTCACCCCTCCACTTT.